These 28 T cell receptor beta chains originate from one sample sequenced in a study of blood T cell repertoires in COVID-19. Generated by immunoSEQ multiplex PCR, the TCRdb table keeps only in-frame clones and is missing some. Among more than 300,000 clones listed, 90% to 95% were seen once. The sequencing input was PBMCs or T cells enriched from blood (not recorded which). These receptors all come from a woman aged 25-40 years who had been exposed to COVID-19.

V gene TRBV5-8 combines with J gene TRBJ1-1, with 7 bases lining up with TRBD1. The CDR3 has 17 residues. Germline V gene sequence: CDR1 SGHTS, CDR2 YDEGEE. The V and J ends lost 4 bases and 0 bases, in that order; junction bases with no gene match: 12. The CDR3 reads CASSTGAGGEMNTEAFF. The CDR3 DNA follows: TGTGCCAGCAGCACCGGCGCAGGGGGTGAGATGAACACTGAAGCTTTCTTT.

This clone has only one observation. The chain couples TRBV24-1 to TRBJ2-3; 7 bases line up with TRBD2. The junction had 5 bases not matched to a gene; V was cut back by 4 bases and J by 2 bases. Germline V gene lookup returns CDR1 KGHDR and CDR2 SFDVKD. The CDR3 consists of 15 residues. CDR3 protein: CATSDPSGVTDTQYF. The CDR3 DNA is TGTGCCACCAGTGACCCGAGCGGGGTCACAGATACGCAGTATTTT.

The chain combines TRBV6-5 with TRBJ2-3; possibly TRBD1 for D (5 bases). CDR1 is MNHEY and CDR2 is SVGAGI in the germline V gene. Trimming took off 2 bases at V and 2 bases at J, with 14 bases between the two ends. The CDR3 has 16 amino acids. The CDR3 DNA sequence: TGTGCCAGCAGTTACAGGGGCCGCTCTACCACAGATACGCAGTATTTT. Translated: CASSYRGRSTTDTQYF.

Worth noting for this clone: This specimen includes other DNA sequences encoding the same CDR3. This chain connects TRBV2 to TRBJ2-7; D call uncertain. With 6 bases removed from V and 3 bases from J, the gap between germline ends came to 6 bases. The CDR3 is 11 amino acids. From germline, CDR1 is SNHLY and CDR2 FYNNEI. CDR3 amino acids: CASSPVYEQYF. The CDR3, as DNA: TGTGCCAGCAGCCCCGTCTACGAGCAGTACTTC.

V usage is TRBV15 and J usage is TRBJ1-5; 10 positions match TRBD1. The CDR3 contains 15 residues. V lost 1 base, J lost 6 bases, and 3 bases stayed unmatched. Germline V gene data show CDR1 as LNHNV and CDR2 as YYDKDF (reference sequence). The CDR3 DNA sequence: TGTGCCACCAGCAGAGGACAGGGGGCCGGTCAGCCCCAGCATTTT. It codes for CATSRGQGAGQPQHF.

The CDR3 sequence is CASSSLPRMNTEAFF. The CDR3 DNA is TGTGCCAGCAGCTCCTTACCCAGGATGAACACTGAAGCTTTCTTT. The chain employs TRBV9 and TRBJ1-1, with unresolved D. CDR1 is SGDLS and CDR2 is YYNGEE in the germline V gene. CDR3 size: 15 residues. The V gene lost 4 bases and the J gene lost 0 bases, with 13 bases spanning the gap.

V and J are TRBV5-5 and TRBJ2-5, with 9 bases matching TRBD2. Trimming took 0 bases from V and 4 from J; bases not matched to a gene: 10. CDR3 size: 17 residues. In germline, CDR1 is SGHKS, CDR2 YYEKEE (reference sequence). In DNA, the CDR3 is TGTGCCAGCAGCTTGGGGGTGCGGGGGGGCCAGAGAGAGACCCAGTACTTC. Its protein product is CASSLGVRGGQRETQYF.

This clone was detected only once. This chain links TRBV7-9 with TRBJ1-2; 10 nucleotides align to TRBD1. Germline CDR1 SEHNR, CDR2 FQNEAQ (reference sequence). This CDR3 is 16 amino acids long. V was pared by 5 bases and J by 0 bases, with 6 bases of the junction left unmatched. CDR3 protein: CASSPDRGRANYGYTF. CDR3 DNA sequence: TGTGCCAGCAGCCCAGACAGGGGGCGAGCTAACTATGGCTACACCTTC.

This chain connects TRBV10-1 to TRBJ1-1, with a tentative D call TRBD1 (5 bases). V was trimmed by 6 bases and J by 0 bases, leaving 17 bases between them. The CDR3 has 16 residues. The V gene's germline CDR1 is WNHNN and CDR2 SYGVQD (reference sequence). The CDR3 protein is CASRAIGGTMNTEAFF. CDR3 nucleotide sequence: TGCGCCAGCAGGGCTATCGGGGGGACTATGAACACTGAAGCTTTCTTT.

V usage is TRBV3-1 (or the pseudogene TRBV3-2) and J usage is TRBJ1-2; D is undetermined. This CDR3 has 12 amino acids. Trimming took 2 bases from V and 4 from J, leaving 5 bases between them. The germline V gene has CDR1 LGHDT and CDR2 YNNKEL (reference sequence). The CDR3 is CASSQLPYGYTF. CDR3 in DNA: TGTGCCAGCAGCCAACTACCCTATGGCTACACCTTC.

The rearrangement uses TRBV19 and TRBJ1-1; a weak D match, TRBD1 (6 bases). CDR3 length equals 13 residues. V lost 10 bases and J lost 1, with 13 bases in between. In germline, CDR1 is LNHDA, CDR2 SQIVND (reference sequence). CDR3 sequence reads: CATVGQPNTEAFF. The CDR3 region has the DNA TGTGCCACTGTCGGACAGCCGAACACTGAAGCTTTCTTT.

The chain recombines TRBV24-1 with TRBJ1-1, with D hard to call. Trimming shortened V by 3 bases and J by 8 bases, and 9 bases separated the two germline ends. CDR1 and CDR2 from the germline V gene are KGHDR and SFDVKD. The CDR3 has 12 residues. The CDR3 DNA sequence: TGTGCCACCAGTGATCCGACGGGAGAAGCTTTCTTT. Its translation is CATSDPTGEAFF.

The rearrangement links TRBV6-5 to TRBJ1-2, with D possibly matching TRBD1 (6 bases). The CDR3 spans 15 residues. Germline lookup yields CDR1 MNHEY and CDR2 SVGAGI. Trimming cost V 4 bases and J 6 bases, with 18 bases left between them. The CDR3, as DNA: TGTGCCAGCAGTTCGCAGAGGGGGTTGGAGCATGGCTACACCTTC. This gives the protein CASSSQRGLEHGYTF.

Comments on this clone: Other DNA sequences of this sample code for an identical CDR3. CDR3 sequence (DNA): TGTGCCAGCAGCTTAGGGGCGGGTAACTATGGCTACACCTTC. Protein: CASSLGAGNYGYTF. This chain joins TRBV7-9 and TRBJ1-2; D uncertain. Looked up from germline, CDR1 is SEHNR and CDR2 is FQNEAQ (reference sequence). The CDR3 has 14 residues. V shed 1 base and J shed 1 base, with 7 bases lying between them.

This clone was counted a few times. This same CDR3 is encoded by further DNA sequences in the sample. This chain joins TRBV20-1 and TRBJ1-5; the D is unclear. Per germline, CDR1 DFQATT and CDR2 SNEGSKA (reference sequence). CDR3 length equals 13 residues. The V gene lost 3 bases and the J gene lost 0 bases, with 6 bases spanning the gap. Here the CDR3 DNA reads TGCAGTGCTAGTTTCGGTAGCAATCAGCCCCAGCATTTT. Translating it yields CSASFGSNQPQHF.

This chain connects TRBV30 to TRBJ2-7; a weak D match, TRBD2 (6 bases). CDR3 length: 14 amino acids. CDR1 GTSNPN and CDR2 SVGIG come from the germline V gene (reference sequence). V lost 2 bases and J lost 2, with 13 bases in between. The CDR3 nucleotides are TGTGCCTGGAGTTCCGGGGGAGTGACCTACGAGCAGTACTTC. This codes for CAWSSGGVTYEQYF.

The chain has TRBV6-5 and TRBJ1-1; perhaps TRBD1 as D (6 bases). This CDR3 contains 12 residues. CDR1 MNHEY and CDR2 SVGAGI come from the germline V gene. The V end was cut by 6 bases, the J end by 7 bases, with 12 bases between. CDR3 DNA sequence: TGTGCCAGCAGCTACAGGGCGGGTGAAGCTTTCTTT. It translates to CASSYRAGEAFF.

Concerning this clone itself: This sample includes further DNA sequences coding for the same CDR3. The J gene is TRBJ1-1, the V gene TRBV3-1 (or the pseudogene TRBV3-2); TRBD1 is a possible D gene (5 bases). Germline CDR1 LGHDT, CDR2 YNNKEL (reference sequence). This CDR3 has 13 residues. Trimming took 1 base from V and 5 from J, leaving 8 bases between them. Written as DNA, the CDR3 is TGTGCCAGCAGCCAAGCGCGGGGGACTGAAGCTTTCTTT. Its protein product is CASSQARGTEAFF.

J is TRBJ1-2 and V is TRBV7-8, with D possibly matching TRBD1 (6 bases). V lost 0 bases and J 5 bases, leaving 22 bases between the germline ends. The CDR3 length is 18 residues. Germline V gene data show CDR1 as SGHVS and CDR2 as FQNEAQ. CDR3 in amino acids: CASSLARTVYPRGYGYTF. Written as DNA, the CDR3 is TGTGCCAGCAGCTTAGCTAGGACAGTATACCCGAGGGGGTATGGCTACACCTTC.

The rearrangement links TRBV7-9 to TRBJ1-2, with 9 bases matching TRBD1. CDR3 length: 19 amino acids. J was trimmed by 7 bases and V by 5 bases; bases with no gene match: 23. The germline gives CDR1 SEHNR, CDR2 FQNEAQ (reference sequence). The CDR3 loop is CASSLTLENTGTGKPGYTF. CDR3 in DNA: TGTGCCAGCAGCCTAACCCTTGAAAATACCGGGACAGGGAAGCCTGGCTACACCTTC. Variable domain in full (rest from reference TRBV7-9 and TRBJ1-2): DTGVSQNPRHKITKRGQNVTFRCDPISEHNRLYWYRQTLGQGPEFLTYFQNEAQLEKSRLLSDRFSAERPKGSFSTLEIQRTEQGDSAMYLCASSLTLENTGTGKPGYTFGSGTRLTVV.

Notes on this clone: Other DNA sequences from this sample encode an identical CDR3 as well. CDR3 DNA sequence: TGCGCCAGCAGCCAGGGACAGGGGGCGCGGGGCTACACCTTC. This codes for CASSQGQGARGYTF. This chain uses TRBV4-1 with TRBJ1-2, with 12 bases identical to TRBD1. CDR3 length equals 14 residues. Unmatched junction bases numbered 4, after V lost 3 bases and J lost 8 bases. Germline-derived CDR1 and CDR2 are MGHRA and YSYEKL.

Here the CDR3 reads CASGLVRLGGSYNEQFF. The CDR3 DNA is TGTGCTAGTGGTTTGGTTAGGTTAGGGGGCTCCTACAATGAGCAGTTCTTC. This chain uses TRBV12-5 with TRBJ2-1; tentatively, D is TRBD1 (6 bases). V was pared by 0 bases and J by 0 bases, with 12 bases between. CDR1 is LGHNT and CDR2 is FRNRAP in the germline V gene. The CDR3 covers 17 residues.

The chain couples TRBV7-6 to TRBJ2-1; 11 nucleotides align to TRBD1. CDR1 is SGHVS, CDR2 FNYEAQ, per germline. The CDR3 is 15 amino acids. The V segment lost 5 bases and the J segment 8 bases; nucleotides outside the gene matches: 8. The chain's CDR3 is CASSAGTGGFDEQFF. The CDR3 DNA is TGTGCCAGCAGCGCCGGGACAGGGGGTTTCGATGAGCAGTTCTTC.

This sequence joins TRBV5-5 and TRBJ1-6, with 7 bases that match TRBD1. The junction had 6 bases not matched to a gene; V was cut back by 5 bases and J by 7 bases. This CDR3 contains 14 residues. Germline CDR1 is SGHKS and CDR2 is YYEKEE (reference sequence). CDR3 region: CASRWGQSNSPLHF. Written as DNA, the CDR3 is TGTGCCAGCAGGTGGGGACAGAGCAATTCACCCCTCCACTTT. The full variable domain, completed using reference TRBV5-5 and TRBJ1-6, is DAGVTQSPTHLIKTRGQQVTLRCSPISGHKSVSWYQQVLGQGPQFIFQYYEKEERGRGNFPDRFSARQFPNYSSELNVNALLLGDSALYLCASRWGQSNSPLHFGNGTRLTVT.

The chain recombines TRBV11-2 with TRBJ1-5; D not certain. CDR1 is SGHAT and CDR2 is FQNNGV in the germline V gene. The CDR3 loop spans 13 amino acids. Trimming stripped 1 base from V and 6 bases from J, with 7 bases between. The CDR3 protein is CASSLAPSQPQHF. The CDR3 DNA reads as TGTGCCAGCAGCTTAGCCCCTTCTCAGCCCCAGCATTTT.

The chain employs TRBV5-4 and TRBJ2-1; 8 nucleotides line up with TRBD2. CDR3 length equals 11 residues. Germline CDR1 is SGHNT and CDR2 is YYREEE (reference sequence). CDR3 amino acids: CAAGGNNEQFF. CDR3 bases: TGTGCGGCGGGGGGTAACAATGAGCAGTTCTTC. The full variable domain, completed using reference TRBV5-4 and TRBJ2-1, is ETGVTQSPTHLIKTRGQQVTLRCSSQSGHNTVSWYQQALGQGPQFIFQYYREEENGRGNFPPRFSGLQFPNYSSELNVNALELDDSALYLCAAGGNNEQFFGPGTRLTVL.

The V and J genes are TRBV9 and TRBJ2-2; no clear D. The CDR3 covers 14 residues. Trimming took 0 bases from V and 7 from J, leaving 10 bases between them. Germline CDR1 is SGDLS and CDR2 is YYNGEE. CDR3 in DNA: TGTGCCAGCAGCGTAGTAGCTAGTGTCGGGGAGCTGTTTTTT. It codes for CASSVVASVGELFF.

This sequence joins TRBV7-9 and TRBJ1-1, with 9 bases matching TRBD1. The germline CDR1 and CDR2 sequences are SEHNR and FQNEAQ (reference sequence). J gave up 3 bases and V 5 bases, and 7 bases lay outside the gene matches. This CDR3 comprises 15 residues. CDR3 DNA: TGTGCCAGCAGCCATTTACAGGGGGCGCACACTGAAGCTTTCTTT. Its translation is CASSHLQGAHTEAFF.